This T cell receptor (beta chain) is drawn from a study of cytomegalovirus exposure and HLA in healthy donors. Study conclusions and caveats: A later analysis linked a missense DCLRE1C variant to TCR beta V- and J-gene trimming. Cytomegalovirus association was assigned to some 160 TCR beta chains. Reported findings show TCR beta sequences accurately forecast HLA-A and HLA-B alleles in most subjects.

PCR primers comprised 60 Vbeta and 13 Jbeta primers. The assay was immunoSEQ multiplex PCR, and TCRdb's table has in-frame clones only and misses some. The sample includes about 150,000 clones, 79% of them seen just once. This clone was recorded once. Its antigen is not known. Germline V lookup: CDR1 SGHRS, CDR2 YFSETQ. This CDR3 region has 13 residues. V lost 5 bases and J lost 1, with 10 bases in between. The source material was PBMCs. This TCR was sampled from a man aged 45 to 65 in good health and CMV-seropositive. The chain links TRBV5-1 to TRBJ2-7; TRBD1 might be the D (5 bases). The CDR3 loop is CASRSQGSYEQYF. In nucleotides, the CDR3 is TGCGCCAGCAGATCGCAGGGATCCTACGAGCAGTACTTC.